The sequence of this T cell receptor beta chain was determined in a study of cytomegalovirus exposure and HLA in healthy donors. Notes on the study in general: Researchers reportedly found TCR beta sequences accurately predicted most subjects' HLA-A and HLA-B alleles.

Concerning this clone itself: What it binds is not known.

The study sampled nominally healthy donors, though unrecorded immune exposures were likely. The CDR3 extends over 12 amino acids. V trimming: 3 bases; J trimming: 16 bases; junction bases outside the gene matches: 8. CDR1 is GTSNPN and CDR2 is SVGIG in the germline V gene (reference sequence). The PCR ran on 60 Vbeta and 13 Jbeta primers. Sequencing used immunoSEQ multiplex PCR; TCRdb keeps in-frame clones, though not all of them. Among nearly 100,000 clones listed, more than 70% were seen once. The receptor comes from a woman in her sixties in good health and CMV-seropositive. V usage is TRBV30 and J usage is TRBJ1-5; 11 bases agree with TRBD1. Material: PBMCs. In DNA, the CDR3 is TGTGCCTGGAGAAGGACAGGGGGCTTGACCCATTTT. Protein product: CAWRRTGGLTHF.